This T cell receptor beta chain was recovered during a study of PD-L1 blockade in urothelial cancer (dated by TCRdb to about 2017). For the study in its entirety: Every patient began therapy in 2014 and was given atezolizumab 1,200 mg intravenously every 3 weeks. Pretreatment blood TCR-seq was available for 27 to 30 patients, at least one posttreatment blood collection was obtained for approximately 24 patients, and tumor TCR-seq was available for approximately 24 patients. About nine tenths of the roughly 29 patients were males with bladder-origin urothelial cancer, and 18 of 29 reported a prior smoking history. Nine patients reached durable clinical benefit, while 20 patients did not. The study was an exploratory multi-omic analysis of somatic, immune and clinical correlates of response to PD-L1 blockade with atezolizumab in urothelial cancer. An ECOG performance status of 0 or 1 was recorded for the patients, and 0 to 3 prior chemotherapy regimens had been received by the patients. Pretreatment tumor samples and matched peripheral blood, collected serially before and after atezolizumab treatment, underwent TCR sequencing. Durable clinical benefit was defined as a progression-free survival longer than 6 months, and TCR features were additionally tested against progression-free survival and overall survival. A median of around 150,000 T cells and some 84,000 unique TCRs was obtained from blood samples, and a median clonality of 0.080 was observed. In the same patients, whole exome sequencing and RNA sequencing of pretreatment tumors were performed in addition to TCR sequencing. Blood samples were analyzed 3 weeks after the start of treatment (second dose) and 6 weeks after the start of treatment. On the study overall, not on this receptor specifically: Because of the small sample size (n ≈ 27) and the many exploratory analyses performed, the results are intended to be regarded as hypothesis-generating. Improved progression-free and overall survival was associated with having pretreatment peripheral blood TCR clonality below the median. Among patients with durable benefit, tumor-associated TCR clones showed greater expansion in peripheral blood 3 weeks after treatment started (n of about 20, p = 0.022).

In regard to this clone: It lacks a known antigen. Within one base of it there is no much larger clone, and no base qualities were kept.

To estimate absolute template abundance from read counts, synthetic TCR analog templates were spiked into each PCR. The immunoSEQ assay was used to amplify TCRbeta CDR3 regions from genomic DNA with bias-controlled V and J gene primers. Rearranged TCRbeta segments were sequenced at approximately 20X coverage. Regarding the original processing steps: Clustering was used to correct sequencing errors, and CDR3s were annotated against IMGT so that V, D and J genes could be assigned. Only productive TCRbeta rearrangements were used in downstream analyses, excluding out-of-frame or stop-codon sequences. Clonality was calculated as one minus the Shannon entropy normalized by the log of the number of unique productive sequences. Fisher's exact test with Benjamini-Hochberg correction, at a threshold of adjusted p below 0.01, was used to find clones that differed between time points or between blood and tumor. TCRdb holds this immuneACCESS table with in-frame rearrangements only. Some clones are missing; in checked studies, unresolved V genes explain under half, and the rest has no known cause. D and trimming come from the DNA, and the V and J calls and clone size come from that table. The sample table records 100,000 to 150,000 clones; 84% of these occur just once. The ten biggest clones cover roughly 2.9% of the sample.

The time point label corresponds to: pretreatment peripheral blood. The cohort included 29 patients with locally advanced or metastatic urothelial carcinoma who were treated at Memorial Sloan Kettering on a trial protocol. Peripheral blood mononuclear cells were collected pretreatment and during treatment, at between 1 and 8 total time points per patient. The Qiagen DNeasy Blood extraction kit was used to purify genomic DNA from total PBMCs and from tumor samples. Collected pretreatment and during treatment, PBMCs were isolated and stored as previously described. Per the germline V gene (reference sequence), SGHNT is the CDR1 and YYREEE is the CDR2. V is trimmed back by 4 bases and J by 7 bases, and the junction contains 14 bases that no gene match accounts for. Taken from cysteine to phenylalanine, the CDR3 has 16 residues. Solely the CDR3 DNA is kept, with 48 bases framed from the first base.

Rearrangement joined TRBV5-4 to TRBJ1-2; 9 nucleotides in the junction match TRBD1. The sequence was collected from a man aged 45-65 years with urothelial cancer. This specimen was PBMCs, taken around atezolizumab (anti-PD-L1) treatment. The nucleotide sequence is TGTGCCAGCAGCGGCTTACCGGGACAGGGTAAAACTGGCTACACCTTC. Its protein product is CASSGLPGQGKTGYTF. Reference TRBV5-4 and TRBJ1-2 genes cover what lies past the CDR3, so the full variable domain is ETGVTQSPTHLIKTRGQQVTLRCSSQSGHNTVSWYQQALGQGPQFIFQYYREEENGRGNFPPRFSGLQFPNYSSELNVNALELDDSALYLCASSGLPGQGKTGYTFGSGTRLTVV.